This passage covers 9 T cell receptor beta chains from one sample sequenced in a study of cytomegalovirus exposure and HLA in healthy donors. Both 60 Vbeta primers and 13 Jbeta primers went into the PCR. The table came from immunoSEQ multiplex PCR; TCRdb's copy has only in-frame clones and leaves some out. This table lists 38,000 or so clones. Sequenced material: PBMCs. These receptors came from a man aged 40-50 years in good health and CMV-seropositive.

The chain is built from TRBV5-6 and TRBJ2-3; D ambiguous. Germline V gene sequence: CDR1 SGHDT, CDR2 YYEEEE. With 3 bases removed from V and 3 bases from J, the gap between germline ends came to 5 bases. The CDR3 is made up of 12 amino acids. The CDR3 DNA is TGTGCCAGCAGCTCCAGTACAGATACGCAGTATTTT. Its protein is CASSSSTDTQYF. Drawing the rest from reference TRBV5-6 and TRBJ2-3, the complete variable domain is DAGVTQSPTHLIKTRGQQVTLRCSPKSGHDTVSWYQQALGQGPQFIFQYYEEEERQRGNFPDRFSGHQFPNYSSELNVNALLLGDSALYLCASSSSTDTQYFGPGTRLTVL.

The chain links TRBV5-1 to TRBJ2-1; D possibly corresponds to TRBD1 (7 bases). There are 15 residues in the CDR3. The V gene lost 3 bases and the J gene lost 3 bases, with 13 bases spanning the gap. Germline V gene sequence: CDR1 SGHRS, CDR2 YFSETQ. CDR3 sequence reads: CASSSGGSYYNEQFF. As DNA, the CDR3 is TGCGCCAGCAGCTCAGGGGGGTCGTACTACAATGAGCAGTTCTTC.

V gene TRBV5-6 combines with J gene TRBJ2-3; 7 positions match TRBD2. Germline V lookup: CDR1 SGHDT, CDR2 YYEEEE. The CDR3 length is 15 residues. With V trimmed by 0 bases and J by 4 bases, 5 bases remained unmatched. Here the CDR3 reads CASSLGGREADTQYF. Here the CDR3 DNA reads TGTGCCAGCAGCTTGGGAGGACGGGAGGCAGATACGCAGTATTTT. The full variable domain, completed using reference TRBV5-6 and TRBJ2-3, is DAGVTQSPTHLIKTRGQQVTLRCSPKSGHDTVSWYQQALGQGPQFIFQYYEEEERQRGNFPDRFSGHQFPNYSSELNVNALLLGDSALYLCASSLGGREADTQYFGPGTRLTVL.

The DNA for the CDR3 is TGTGCCACCAGCAGACGCCCCCCGCCCGGTGAAAAACTGTTTTTT. It codes for CATSRRPPPGEKLFF. The chain couples TRBV15 to TRBJ1-4; D call uncertain. The CDR3 is made up of 15 amino acids. Trimming removed 2 bases at V and 7 bases at J, with 14 bases between. The germline V gene has CDR1 LNHNV and CDR2 YYDKDF (reference sequence).

V usage is TRBV19 and J usage is TRBJ2-1; 8 nucleotides line up with TRBD2. Germline-derived CDR1 and CDR2 are LNHDA and SQIVND (reference sequence). V trimming: 3 bases; J trimming: 6 bases; junction bases outside the gene matches: 10. The CDR3 is made up of 16 amino acids. In nucleotides, the CDR3 is TGTGCCAGTAGTATGGAGGGTAGCGGGAATATCAATGAGCAGTTCTTC. As protein: CASSMEGSGNINEQFF.

The V and J genes are TRBV29-1 and TRBJ1-5; no firm D call. V was clipped by 5 bases and J by 11 bases, with 7 bases between them. The CDR3 is 9 amino acids. Germline V CDR1 and CDR2: SQVTM, ANQGSEA. The CDR3 loop is CSVLVAQHF. CDR3 DNA sequence: TGCAGCGTTCTGGTAGCCCAGCATTTT.

Points on this clone: No DNA is shown, since the ends of the CDR3 on it are uncertain; the CDR3 is the one TCRdb lists. V gene TRBV21-1 combines with J gene TRBJ1-3. TRBV21-1 is listed as a pseudogene. The CDR3 length is 16 residues, termini included. The CDR3 here is CASLTGGWGSGNTIYF.

In DNA form, the CDR3 reads TGTGCCAGCTCACCATACCAGGGGAGAGACTACACCTTC. As protein: CASSPYQGRDYTF. This chain links TRBV18 with TRBJ1-2; TRBD1 is a possible D gene (6 bases). This CDR3 has 13 amino acids. From germline, CDR1 is KGHSH and CDR2 LQKENI. V shed 2 bases and J shed 10 bases, with 14 bases lying between them.

The chain is built from TRBV29-1 and TRBJ2-1; 11 bases agree with TRBD2. The V segment lost 6 bases and the J segment 5 bases; nucleotides outside the gene matches: 9. Per germline, CDR1 SQVTM and CDR2 ANQGSEA. The CDR3 contains 15 residues. The CDR3 DNA sequence: TGCAGCGTAGTGAATAGCGGGAGGGCGAACAATGAGCAGTTCTTC. It specifies CSVVNSGRANNEQFF.